This entry lists 21 T cell receptor beta chains sequenced from one sample in a study of blood T cell repertoires in COVID-19. Here immunoSEQ multiplex PCR was the method, and the copy in TCRdb shows in-frame clones only, minus some. The sample has 45,000 to 70,000 clones, 81% seen once. The specimen was peripheral blood. These receptor sequences come from a woman over 75 with active or convalescent COVID-19.

J is TRBJ1-2 and V is TRBV3-1 (or the pseudogene TRBV3-2); tentatively, D is TRBD1 (5 bases). The CDR3 loop spans 12 amino acids. Trimming removed 0 bases from V and 13 bases from J, with 12 bases in between. CDR1 is LGHDT, CDR2 YNNKEL, per germline (reference sequence). The CDR3 sequence is CASSQDPGGRTF. CDR3 bases: TGTGCCAGCAGCCAAGATCCGGGGGGTCGCACCTTC.

V gene TRBV4-1 combines with J gene TRBJ1-5; 7 bases are shared with TRBD1. This CDR3 comprises 15 residues. The trim removed 1 base at V and 3 bases at J, leaving 3 bases unmatched. Per germline, CDR1 MGHRA and CDR2 YSYEKL. CDR3 in amino acids: CASSQGQGLNQPQHF. The CDR3 region has the DNA TGCGCCAGCAGCCAAGGACAGGGACTCAATCAGCCCCAGCATTTT.

The CDR3 coding sequence is TGTGCCATCAGCTTGCATGGGACACTGAACACCGGGGAGCTGTTTTTT. Its translation is CAISLHGTLNTGELFF. The chain is built from TRBV10-3 and TRBJ2-2; D is possibly TRBD1 (6 bases). CDR3 length equals 16 residues. Per germline, CDR1 ENHRY and CDR2 SYGVKD. V shed 6 bases and J shed 1 base, with 15 bases lying between them.

The chain carries TRBV24-1 and TRBJ2-3; TRBD1 agrees at 11 bases. CDR1 and CDR2 from the germline V gene are KGHDR and SFDVKD. Trimming took 4 bases from V and 4 from J; bases not matched to a gene: 6. The CDR3 loop spans 16 amino acids. The CDR3 region has the DNA TGTGCCACCAGTGACGTGGGACAGGGGGTGGCAGATACGCAGTATTTT. It is translated as CATSDVGQGVADTQYF.

V and J are TRBV5-5 and TRBJ2-3; perhaps TRBD2 as D (5 bases). This CDR3 has 17 amino acids. The V end was cut by 1 base, the J end by 0 bases, with 15 bases between. Germline V gene sequence: CDR1 SGHKS, CDR2 YYEKEE (reference sequence). CDR3 nucleotide sequence: TGTGCCAGCAGCTTGCATCCCGGGGAAAGAAGCACAGATACGCAGTATTTT. Protein product: CASSLHPGERSTDTQYF.

This clone was seen just once. V and J are TRBV5-4 and TRBJ1-1; the D gene is possibly TRBD1 (5 bases). Germline CDR1 is SGHNT and CDR2 is YYREEE (reference sequence). This CDR3 is 16 amino acids long. V gave up 0 bases and J gave up 11 bases, with 23 bases separating them. CDR3 DNA sequence: TGTGCCAGCAGCTTGGTTGTGTGGGACGAGGAGGGTGAGGCTTTCTTT. Amino acids: CASSLVVWDEEGEAFF.

The V gene is TRBV7-3, the J gene TRBJ2-1, with TRBD2 as a possible D gene (7 bases). CDR1 and CDR2 (germline): SGHTA, FQGTGA. V was clipped by 3 bases and J by 2 bases, with 11 bases between them. This CDR3 contains 15 residues. In DNA, the CDR3 is TGTGCCAGCAGCTTCTCGGGGGGCCCCTACAATGAGCAGTTCTTC. As protein: CASSFSGGPYNEQFF.

The V gene is TRBV3-1 (or the pseudogene TRBV3-2), the J gene TRBJ2-7; D is ambiguous. The CDR3 covers 13 residues. The germline gives CDR1 LGHDT, CDR2 YNNKEL (reference sequence). The V end lost 4 bases, the J end lost 1 base, and 8 bases lay between the germline ends. The CDR3 loop is CASSPTVSYEQYF. CDR3 in DNA: TGTGCCAGCAGCCCGACTGTTTCCTACGAGCAGTACTTC.

V is TRBV3-1 (or the pseudogene TRBV3-2) and J is TRBJ1-2; D is unresolved. Trimming stripped 4 bases from V and 5 bases from J, with 20 bases between. The CDR3 length is 16 residues. Per germline, CDR1 LGHDT and CDR2 YNNKEL (reference sequence). In DNA, the CDR3 is TGTGCCAGCAGCCTCGCGGCGGGAGGAGGGCGTTATGGCTACACCTTC. Protein sequence: CASSLAAGGGRYGYTF.

J is TRBJ1-2 and V is TRBV7-2; TRBD1 is a possible D gene (5 bases). The CDR3 is 13 amino acids. Germline V CDR1 and CDR2: SGHTA, FQGNSA. Trimming pared 1 base from V and 4 bases from J, leaving 7 bases between. In DNA form, the CDR3 reads TGTGCCAGCAGCTTAGGGCAGGGCTATGGCTACACCTTC. Its translation: CASSLGQGYGYTF.

The gene calls are TRBV6-5 and TRBJ1-4; TRBD1 aligns across 7 bases. Germline lookup yields CDR1 MNHEY and CDR2 SVGAGI. V trimming: 6 bases; J trimming: 6 bases; junction bases outside the gene matches: 7. The CDR3 is 14 residues long. The CDR3 sequence is CASSEDRIYEKLFF. CDR3 sequence (DNA): TGTGCCAGCAGCGAGGACAGGATCTATGAAAAACTGTTTTTT.

V usage is TRBV29-1 and J usage is TRBJ2-2, with 8 bases fitting TRBD1. The CDR3 length is 13 residues. The V gene's germline CDR1 is SQVTM and CDR2 ANQGSEA. Trimming at V came to 4 bases and at J to 4 bases, leaving 2 bases not matched to a gene. In nucleotides, the CDR3 is TGCAGCGTTGGGACAGGGATCACCGGGGAGCTGTTTTTT. Residues: CSVGTGITGELFF.

The rearrangement joins TRBV29-1 to TRBJ1-6; TRBD1 matches at 7 bases. There are 12 residues in the CDR3. The germline gives CDR1 SQVTM, CDR2 ANQGSEA. J was trimmed by 15 bases and V by 4 bases; bases with no gene match: 9. The CDR3 DNA reads TGCAGCGTTGGACAGGGCGACGGGGTCCTCCACTTT. It encodes CSVGQGDGVLHF.

J is TRBJ2-3 and V is TRBV5-5; D remains unclear. Germline values: CDR1 SGHKS, CDR2 YYEKEE (reference sequence). The CDR3 sequence is 15 residues long. Trimming cost V 4 bases and J 3 bases, with 15 bases left between them. The CDR3 sequence is CASSHQVTVTDTQYF. The CDR3 bases are TGTGCCAGCAGCCACCAGGTGACGGTTACAGATACGCAGTATTTT.

J is TRBJ2-6 and V is TRBV19; D is uncertain. Trimming cost V 3 bases and J 4 bases, with 10 bases left between them. The CDR3 length is 15 residues. Germline CDR1 is LNHDA and CDR2 is SQIVND (reference sequence). CDR3 nucleotides: TGTGCCAGTAGTATCTATCTCCTGGGGGCCAACGTCCTGACTTTC. Protein: CASSIYLLGANVLTF.

The J gene is TRBJ2-5, the V gene TRBV29-1; 12 nucleotides line up with TRBD2. The CDR3 is made up of 13 amino acids. V dropped 5 bases and J dropped 2; count of bases not matched to a gene: 0. The germline gives CDR1 SQVTM, CDR2 ANQGSEA. CDR3 protein: CSVTSGGQETQYF. The CDR3 nucleotides read TGCAGCGTTACTAGCGGGGGGCAAGAGACCCAGTACTTC.

The chain recombines TRBV7-6 with TRBJ1-1; 8 nucleotides agree with TRBD1. The length of the CDR3 is 14 residues. Per germline, CDR1 SGHVS and CDR2 FNYEAQ. V trimming: 5 bases; J trimming: 5 bases; junction bases outside the gene matches: 7. Here the CDR3 reads CASSTVTGGTEAFF. The CDR3 DNA reads as TGTGCCAGCAGCACCGTTACAGGGGGAACTGAAGCTTTCTTT.

The CDR3 spells CASSFGQGAAFF. Here the CDR3 DNA reads TGTGCCAGCAGTTTCGGACAGGGGGCTGCTTTCTTT. The chain couples TRBV6-5 to TRBJ1-1, with 11 bases aligning to TRBD1. The V segment lost 4 bases and the J segment 11 bases; nucleotides outside the gene matches: 3. Germline V gene sequence: CDR1 MNHEY, CDR2 SVGAGI. The CDR3 consists of 12 residues.

V gene TRBV13 combines with J gene TRBJ1-1; tentative D call: TRBD1 (6 bases). Germline lookup yields CDR1 PRHDT and CDR2 FYEKMQ (reference sequence). The V end lost 5 bases, the J end lost 1 base, and 11 bases lay between the germline ends. The CDR3 length is 14 residues. The CDR3 bases are TGTGCCAGCAGCCTACAGGGCGGGAACACTGAAGCTTTCTTT. Protein: CASSLQGGNTEAFF.

About this clone itself: Mismatch with germline at one junction end may stem from a read error. The J gene is TRBJ2-1, the V gene TRBV3-1 (or the pseudogene TRBV3-2), with a possible D match to TRBD2 (5 bases). CDR1 and CDR2 (germline): LGHDT, YNNKEL (reference sequence). The CDR3 consists of 12 residues. The CDR3 bases are TGTGCCAGCAGCCAAGGGGTGGAGGAGCGGTTCTTC. As protein: CASSQGVEERFF.

The chain has TRBV11-3 and TRBJ2-4, with a weak D call TRBD2 (6 bases). The V and J ends lost 3 bases and 0 bases respectively, with 24 bases between them. The CDR3 sequence is 20 residues long. CDR1 and CDR2 (germline): SGHNT, YENEEA. The CDR3 here is CASSLGGPLRVPIAKNIQYF. As DNA, the CDR3 is TGTGCCAGCAGCTTGGGGGGTCCCTTGAGGGTGCCTATAGCCAAAAACATTCAGTACTTC.